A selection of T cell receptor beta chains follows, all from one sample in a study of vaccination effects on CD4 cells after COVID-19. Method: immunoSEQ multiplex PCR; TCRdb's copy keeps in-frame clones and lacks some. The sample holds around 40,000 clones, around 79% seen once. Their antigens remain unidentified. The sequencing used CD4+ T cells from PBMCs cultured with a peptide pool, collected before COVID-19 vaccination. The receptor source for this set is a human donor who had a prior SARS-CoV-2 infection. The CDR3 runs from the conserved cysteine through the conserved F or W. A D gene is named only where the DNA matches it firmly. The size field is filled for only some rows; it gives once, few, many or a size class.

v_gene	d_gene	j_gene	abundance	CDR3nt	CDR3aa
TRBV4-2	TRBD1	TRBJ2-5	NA	TGTGCCAGCAGCTCGGACAGGGGGTCGGGGGAGACCCAGTACTTC	CASSSDRGSGETQYF
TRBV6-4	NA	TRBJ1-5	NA	TGTGCCAGCAATGGGGCCTCGGGGCGGACTTTTCATCAGCCCCAGCATTTT	CASNGASGRTFHQPQHF
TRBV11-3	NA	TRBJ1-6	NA	TGTGCCAGCAGCCCTCAGCCTTCTGCCCTCCACTTT	CASSPQPSALHF
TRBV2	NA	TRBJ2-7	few	TGTGCCAGCAGTGAAGCTGGCGGGATCTACGAGCAGTACTTC	CASSEAGGIYEQYF
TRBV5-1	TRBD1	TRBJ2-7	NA	TGCGCCAGCAGCGCGGTAGACAGGGCTGCCTACGAGCAGTACTTC	CASSAVDRAAYEQYF
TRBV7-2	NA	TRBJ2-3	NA	TGTGCCAGCAGCTTAGTTGCGGCAGATACGCAGTATTTT	CASSLVAADTQYF
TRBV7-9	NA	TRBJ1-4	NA	TGTGCCAGCAGCCGTCCTAATGAAAAACTGTTTTTT	CASSRPNEKLFF
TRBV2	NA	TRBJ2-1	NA	TGTGCCAGCCGTCTAGGTGAGCAGTTCTTC	CASRLGEQFF
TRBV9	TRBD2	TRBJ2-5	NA	TGTGCCAGCAGCGTAGGGGGAGGGGAAGAGACCCAGTACTTC	CASSVGGGEETQYF
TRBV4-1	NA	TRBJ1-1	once	TGCGCCAGCAGCCAAGGGAGCACTGAAGCTTTCTTT	CASSQGSTEAFF
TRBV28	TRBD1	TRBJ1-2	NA	TGTGCCAGCAGTTTACCTTACAGGGGCGGCTACACCTTC	CASSLPYRGGYTF
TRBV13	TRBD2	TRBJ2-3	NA	TGTGCCAGCAGCCCTAAAACCAGGCGGGGGAACACAGATACGCAGTATTTT	CASSPKTRRGNTDTQYF
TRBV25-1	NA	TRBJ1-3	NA	TGTGCCGTGGGGGGGCTACCGTTCTCTGGAAACACCATATATTTT	CAVGGLPFSGNTIYF
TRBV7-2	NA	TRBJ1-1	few	TGTGCCAGCAGCACAACGGGGGGCACTGAAGCTTTCTTT	CASSTTGGTEAFF
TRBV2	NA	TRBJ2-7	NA	TGTGCCAGCAATCGAGGGAGGAGCTCCTACGAGCAGTACTTC	CASNRGRSSYEQYF
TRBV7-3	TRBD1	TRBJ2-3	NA	TGTGCCAGCAGCTTACTAAACCCGGGACAGGGTGCAGATACGCAGTATTTT	CASSLLNPGQGADTQYF
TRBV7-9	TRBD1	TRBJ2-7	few	TGTGCCAGCAGCTTAGGTACGCGGACAACAGGGGGCTCCTACGAGCAGTACTTC	CASSLGTRTTGGSYEQYF
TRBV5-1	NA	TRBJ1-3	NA	TGCGCCAGCAGCCCTCCTTTGAGAAACACCATATATTTT	CASSPPLRNTIYF
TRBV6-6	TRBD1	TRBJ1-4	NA	TGTGCCAGCAGCAGACACGGACAGGGCGGGAGCGAAAAACTGTTTTTT	CASSRHGQGGSEKLFF
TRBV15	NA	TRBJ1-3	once	TGTGCCACCAGCAGTGGGCAGGCTGGAAACACCATATATTTT	CATSSGQAGNTIYF
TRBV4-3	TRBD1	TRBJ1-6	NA	TGCGCCAGCAGCCCAGGACAGGGGCCGTACGATTCACCCCTCCACTTT	CASSPGQGPYDSPLHF
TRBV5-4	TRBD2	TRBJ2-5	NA	TGTGCCAGCAGCTTGGGGCGGGGGGGAGAGACCCAGTACTTC	CASSLGRGGETQYF
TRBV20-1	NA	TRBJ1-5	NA	TGCAGTGCTAGTTCCGGTGGAAATCAGCCCCAGCATTTT	CSASSGGNQPQHF
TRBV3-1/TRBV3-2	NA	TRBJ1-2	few	TGTGCCAGCAGCCATTCAGGGACTGGAGCCTACTATGGCTACACCTTC	CASSHSGTGAYYGYTF
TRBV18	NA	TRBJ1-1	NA	TGTGCCAGCTCATTTTTAAACACCCCAGGCACTGAAGCTTTCTTT	CASSFLNTPGTEAFF
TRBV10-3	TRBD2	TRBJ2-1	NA	TGTGCCATCAGTGGACTAGCCACTGAGCAGTTCTTC	CAISGLATEQFF
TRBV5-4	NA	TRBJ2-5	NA	TGTGCCAGCAGCCCTGGGTACATAGGGGCCCAGTACTTC	CASSPGYIGAQYF
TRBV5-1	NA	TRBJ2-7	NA	TGCGCCAGCAGCCAAGAAGGGGCAGGGTTCCACGAGCAGTACTTC	CASSQEGAGFHEQYF
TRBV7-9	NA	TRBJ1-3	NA	TGTGCCAGCAGCTTTCAGGTCTTAAACAGGAACACCATATATTTT	CASSFQVLNRNTIYF
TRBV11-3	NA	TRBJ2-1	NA	TGTGCCAGCAGCTTAGACGTGGGAGTGGGTTACAATGAGCAGTTCTTC	CASSLDVGVGYNEQFF
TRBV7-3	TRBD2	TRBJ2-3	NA	TGTGCCAGCAGCTACGGACTAGCGGGGACAGATACGCAGTATTTT	CASSYGLAGTDTQYF
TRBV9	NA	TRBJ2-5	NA	TGTGCCAGCAGCGTAGAGGTAGGAGCGGGCGGATGGGAGACCCAGTACTTC	CASSVEVGAGGWETQYF
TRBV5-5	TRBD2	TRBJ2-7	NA	TGTGCCAGCAGCTTGGGACTAGCGGGGACCCGCGGGCAGTACTTC	CASSLGLAGTRGQYF
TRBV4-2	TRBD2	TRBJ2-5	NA	TGTGCCAGCAGCCCTACAGCGGGAGAGGAGACCCAGTACTTC	CASSPTAGEETQYF
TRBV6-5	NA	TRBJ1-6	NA	TGTGCCAGCAAATTCTATAATTCACCCCTCCACTTT	CASKFYNSPLHF
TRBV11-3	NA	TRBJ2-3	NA	TGTGCCAGCAGCCTTCACTATAACACAGATACGCAGTATTTT	CASSLHYNTDTQYF
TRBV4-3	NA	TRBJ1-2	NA	TGCGCCAGCAGCCAAGATCGGGGGGTTGGCTACACCTTC	CASSQDRGVGYTF
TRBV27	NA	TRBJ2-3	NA	TGTGCCAGCAGTTTATCGTTTTATGGCACAGATACGCAGTATTTT	CASSLSFYGTDTQYF
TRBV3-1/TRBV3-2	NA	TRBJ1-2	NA	TGTGCCAGCAGCCAAGAAGGCAGGGACCGGCGAGGCTACACCTTC	CASSQEGRDRRGYTF
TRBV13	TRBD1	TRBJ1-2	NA	TGTGCCAGCAGCTTAGTTCAGCTAGGACAGGGAGATGGCTACACCTTC	CASSLVQLGQGDGYTF
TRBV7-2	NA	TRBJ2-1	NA	TGTGCCAGCAGTCCAGAGCCAACAGTGTACAATGAGCAGTTCTTC	CASSPEPTVYNEQFF
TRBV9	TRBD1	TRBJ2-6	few	TGTGCCAGCAGCGGAGGGACAGGGGGCACTGGGGCCAACGTCCTGACTTTC	CASSGGTGGTGANVLTF
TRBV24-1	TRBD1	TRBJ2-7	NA	TGTGCCACCAGTGACCCTCGTCAGGGGGCGTCCTACGAGCAGTACTTC	CATSDPRQGASYEQYF
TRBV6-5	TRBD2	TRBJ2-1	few	TGTGCCAGCAGCGGGCCGGGACTAGTCTACAATGAGCAGTTCTTC	CASSGPGLVYNEQFF
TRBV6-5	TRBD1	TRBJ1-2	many	TGTGCCAGCAGAAGGGACAGCAACTATGGCTACACCTTC	CASRRDSNYGYTF
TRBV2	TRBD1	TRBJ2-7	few	TGTGCCAGCAGGGACAGGGGGCTGGGCGAGCAGTACTTC	CASRDRGLGEQYF
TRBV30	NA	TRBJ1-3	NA	TGTGCCTGGAGTGTCGTGGGAATAACTGGAAACACCATATATTTT	CAWSVVGITGNTIYF
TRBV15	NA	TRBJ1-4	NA	TGTGCCACCAGCTCCTCCCTACGGGAAAAACTGTTTTTT	CATSSSLREKLFF
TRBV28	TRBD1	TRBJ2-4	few	TGTGCCAGCCTGAACCGTGACGGGACAGGGTCTCAGTTCGGCAAAAACATTCAGTACTTC	CASLNRDGTGSQFGKNIQYF
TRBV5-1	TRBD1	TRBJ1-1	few	TGCGCCAGCAGCGGGGACAGGGGGACTGAAGCTTTCTTT	CASSGDRGTEAFF
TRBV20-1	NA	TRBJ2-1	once	TGCAGTGCTAGTACAACTTTGCGGGGGCTATACAATGAGCAGTTCTTC	CSASTTLRGLYNEQFF
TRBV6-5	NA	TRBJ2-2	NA	TGTGCCAGCAGTTACTTTGGGGATAACACCGGGGAGCTGTTTTTT	CASSYFGDNTGELFF